The 17 T cell receptor beta chains below all came from one sample that was sequenced in a study of CD8 T cells in ankylosing spondylitis. Each CDR3 protein gets one entry after TCRdb re-called the 5' RACE reads with MiXCR. The table records 200,000 to 300,000 distinct CDR3 sequences, 10% of them present only once. Source material: blood, either unsorted or a sorted T cell fraction (not recorded which). These receptors came from a male donor with ankylosing spondylitis or in good health (not recorded which).

The table lists this clonotype with many counts. The gene calls are TRBV5-1 and TRBJ2-1, with D possibly called TRBD1 or TRBD2 (5 bases each). The V end lost 3 bases, the J end lost 5 bases, and 15 bases lay between the germline ends. The CDR3 extends over 15 amino acids. Looked up from germline, CDR1 is SGHRS and CDR2 is YFSETQ. The CDR3 sequence: CASSSGPLVNNEQFF. The CDR3 coding sequence is TGCGCCAGCAGCTCGGGGCCGTTGGTGAACAATGAGCAGTTCTTC.

This clonotype has a count of ten or more. The chain links TRBV5-1 to TRBJ2-7; TRBD2 matches 9 bases. From germline, CDR1 is SGHRS and CDR2 YFSETQ. This CDR3 has 15 residues. V lost 6 bases, J lost 3 bases, and 10 bases stayed unmatched. The CDR3 sequence is CASMSGTSLSYEQYF. CDR3 DNA sequence: TGCGCCAGCATGTCCGGGACTAGCCTAAGCTACGAGCAGTACTTC.

This clonotype was counted a few times. Its ends do not fully match the called genes, so a read error is possible. J is TRBJ2-3 and V is TRBV30; D remains ambiguous. Germline V gene lookup returns CDR1 GTSNPN and CDR2 SVGIG (reference sequence). The CDR3 contains 12 residues. Here the CDR3 reads CAWSVPGDAQYF. DNA of the CDR3: TGTGCCTGGAGTGTACCTGGAGATGCGCAGTATTTT.

This clonotype has more than one count but fewer than ten. An end of the junction does not agree with germline; a read error may underlie this. The CDR3 DNA reads as TGCGCCAGCAGCGGATCCTACGAGCAGCACTTC. As protein: CASSGSYEQHF. The rearrangement joins TRBV5-1 to TRBJ2-7; no clear D. The CDR3 has 11 amino acids. CDR1 SGHRS and CDR2 YFSETQ come from the germline V gene.

This clonotype was detected ten times or more. J is TRBJ2-1 and V is TRBV5-1; 9 nucleotides agree with TRBD1. The CDR3 runs to 16 residues. Germline loops: CDR1 SGHRS, CDR2 YFSETQ. V lost 2 bases, J lost 2 bases, and 5 bases stayed unmatched. CDR3 in DNA: TGCGCCAGCAGCTTTTCCGGGACAGGGCCCTACAATGAGCAGTTCTTC. Translation gives CASSFSGTGPYNEQFF.

At least ten counts were recorded for this clonotype. One end of the junction does not line up with germline, which may come from a read error. The V gene is TRBV27, the J gene TRBJ2-1; TRBD1 agrees at 7 bases. Germline CDR1 reads MNHEY; CDR2 reads SMNVEV (reference sequence). This CDR3 is built from 16 residues. The CDR3 DNA reads as TGTGCCAGCAGTCTATCACAGGGGATTGCGTACAATGAGCAGTTCTTC. It is translated as CASSLSQGIAYNEQFF.

This clonotype has at least ten counts. The J gene is TRBJ2-5, the V gene TRBV6-1; 7 nucleotides agree with TRBD2. From germline, CDR1 is MNHNS and CDR2 SASEGT. V shed 4 bases, J shed 2 bases, and the junction held 10 bases outside the gene matches. CDR3 length equals 16 residues. As DNA, the CDR3 is TGTGCCAGCAGTGGGGACCTAGCGGACTTACAAGAGACCCAGTACTTC. As protein: CASSGDLADLQETQYF.

This clonotype was counted ten times or more. V is TRBV6-1 and J is TRBJ2-7, with TRBD1 matching over 9 bases. Germline trimming cut 6 bases from V and 6 bases from J; bases unmatched to any gene: 9. The CDR3 spans 14 residues. Germline CDR1 and CDR2: MNHNS and SASEGT. In DNA form, the CDR3 reads TGTGCCAGCAGCCGGGACAGGGCGCCTCTCGAGCAGTACTTC. This sequence encodes CASSRDRAPLEQYF.

This clonotype appeared many times. This chain connects TRBV20-1 to TRBJ1-2, with D possibly being TRBD1 (5 bases). V shed 4 bases and J shed 2 bases, with 11 bases lying between them. Germline values: CDR1 DFQATT, CDR2 SNEGSKA (reference sequence). The CDR3 has 13 amino acids. CDR3 sequence: CSAKTERNYGYTF. In DNA, the CDR3 is TGCAGTGCTAAGACAGAGAGGAACTATGGCTACACCTTC.

Turning to this clonotype: A read error is possible here, since a much larger clone lies one base away. The chain combines TRBV7-9 with TRBJ1-4, with D maybe TRBD1 (6 bases). This CDR3 has 14 amino acids. CDR1 and CDR2 (germline): SEHNR, FQNEAQ (reference sequence). The CDR3 sequence: CSSRLDRQNEKLFF. The CDR3 DNA sequence: TGTTCCAGCAGACTGGACAGACAAAATGAAAAACTGTTTTTT.

The chain recombines TRBV30 with TRBJ2-3; D call uncertain. The CDR3 runs 15 residues. Germline V gives CDR1 GTSNPN, CDR2 SVGIG (reference sequence). Trimming pared 2 bases from V and 3 bases from J, leaving 15 bases between. The CDR3 bases are TGTGCCTGGAGTAAAGGGTCCACCGGGACAGATACGCAGTATTTT. Protein sequence: CAWSKGSTGTDTQYF.

This sequence joins TRBV6-1 and TRBJ2-1; TRBD2 is a possible D gene (6 bases). Germline V lookup: CDR1 MNHNS, CDR2 SASEGT. CDR3 length: 17 amino acids. The V gene lost 6 bases and the J gene lost 7 bases, with 25 bases spanning the gap. CDR3 nucleotide sequence: TGTGCCAGCAGCCGTACGACTGCGGGGCTGGGTCGGAATGAGCAGTTCTTC. This gives the protein CASSRTTAGLGRNEQFF.

This clonotype was seen many times. CDR3 sequence (DNA): TGCGCCAGCAGCATCCAACCGGGACAGCAGACCTACGAGCAGTACTTC. The encoded protein is CASSIQPGQQTYEQYF. This chain links TRBV5-1 with TRBJ2-7; 7 nucleotides agree with TRBD1. The length of the CDR3 is 16 residues. Trimming cost V 4 bases and J 2 bases; bases outside gene matches: 12. Germline CDR1 and CDR2: SGHRS and YFSETQ.

This clonotype was picked up many times. The V call is TRBV20-1, the J call TRBJ1-5; TRBD1 is a possible D gene (5 bases). V was clipped by 3 bases and J by 1 base, with 10 bases between them. The CDR3 contains 14 residues. The germline V gene has CDR1 DFQATT and CDR2 SNEGSKA (reference sequence). The CDR3 DNA reads TGCAGTGCTAGGACGGGACCAAGCAATCAGCCCCAGCATTTT. Translating it yields CSARTGPSNQPQHF.

Note on this clonotype: The CDR3 ends on some other residue instead of the conserved phenylalanine or tryptophan, so this is likely a read error. The chain links TRBV29-1 to TRBJ2-7, with a weak D call TRBD1 (6 bases). Germline V gene data show CDR1 as SQVTM and CDR2 as ANQGSEA. The CDR3 sequence is 12 residues long. With 4 bases removed from V and 3 bases from J, the gap between germline ends came to 10 bases. The CDR3 nucleotides are TGCAGCGTTGCTAACAGGGACTACGAGCAGTACTCC. It is translated as CSVANRDYEQYS.

This clonotype was picked up a small number of times. This chain joins TRBV6-6 and TRBJ2-5; 9 bases fit TRBD1. Trimming at V came to 4 bases and at J to 4 bases, leaving 1 base not matched to a gene. Germline-derived CDR1 and CDR2 are MNHNY and SVGAGI (reference sequence). This CDR3 has 13 amino acids. CDR3 region: CASSWGQGETQYF. CDR3 nucleotides: TGTGCCAGCAGTTGGGGACAGGGAGAGACCCAGTACTTC.

There are many counts of this clonotype. The chain combines TRBV20-1 with TRBJ1-2; D is undetermined. CDR1 and CDR2 from the germline V gene are DFQATT and SNEGSKA (reference sequence). CDR3 length: 9 amino acids. V lost 5 bases and J lost 8, with 6 bases in between. The CDR3 reads CSAREGYTF. Written as DNA, the CDR3 is TGCAGTGCTCGGGAGGGCTACACCTTC.